This note documents a single T cell receptor (beta chain) sequence. Authors' processing steps: Using reference gene primer amplification, nucleated cell counts were estimated. Assay used: immunoSEQ multiplex PCR; TCRdb lists only in-frame clones, some missing. V and J calls and clone size are those listed in that table; D and trimming were worked out from the DNA. This table has some 130,000 clones, 70% to 85% appearing once. The data were obtained in a study of blood T cell repertoires in COVID-19. About the study: T cells, B-cell-depleted T cells, or PBMCs supplied cDNA or gDNA.

Germline values: CDR1 SGHRS, CDR2 YFSETQ. The J segment lost 1 base and the V segment lost 7 bases, leaving 8 bases of the junction unmatched. The CDR3 consists of 16 residues. The receptor was derived from a man in his sixties who had recovered from COVID-19. The chain has TRBV5-1 and TRBJ2-2; 9 bases agree with TRBD1. Sequencing was done on a sample of peripheral blood. CDR3 sequence: CASGTGGAGNTGELFF. DNA for the CDR3: TGCGCCAGCGGTACAGGGGGCGCGGGGAACACCGGGGAGCTGTTTTTT.